A selection of T cell receptor beta chains follows, all from one sample in a study of T cell responses to AZD1222 COVID-19 vaccine. Profiling relied on immunoSEQ multiplex PCR, and the TCRdb table lists in-frame clones only, not all of them. The sample yields 200,000 or so clones, approximately 94% seen once. The source material was peripheral blood, sampled on day 0 of MenACWY control vaccination. Every receptor here comes from an adult in good health. CDR3s include the opening cysteine and the closing phenylalanine or tryptophan. A D gene is named only where the DNA matches it firmly. Part of the rows lack a size; the others show once, few, many or a class for expanded clones.

TRBV11-2	-	TRBJ2-7	TRBD2	CASSRGGHSYEQYF	TGTGCCAGCAGCCGCGGGGGTCACTCCTACGAGCAGTACTTC
TRBV5-1	-	TRBJ2-3	TRBD2	CASKASGNPTDTQYF	TGCGCCAGCAAGGCTAGCGGGAACCCCACAGATACGCAGTATTTT
TRBV5-4	once	TRBJ1-2	TRBD1	CASSPSGQFYGYTF	TGTGCCAGCAGCCCCTCGGGACAGTTCTATGGCTACACCTTC
TRBV30	-	TRBJ1-2	TRBD1	CAWSVQGVRGYTF	TGTGCCTGGAGTGTACAGGGGGTGAGGGGCTACACCTTC
TRBV12-3/TRBV12-4	-	TRBJ2-2	-	CASSLGRTGELFF	TGTGCCAGCAGTTTGGGTAGAACCGGGGAGCTGTTTTTT
TRBV6-5	few	TRBJ2-2	-	CASRRLANTGELFF	TGTGCCAGCAGGAGGCTCGCGAACACCGGGGAGCTGTTTTTT
TRBV10-3	-	TRBJ1-1	-	CAITRGLDTEAFF	TGTGCCATCACCCGAGGTTTAGACACTGAAGCTTTCTTT
TRBV15	-	TRBJ1-2	-	CATSRSPRDYGGYGYTF	TGTGCCACCAGCAGATCGCCTCGAGATTATGGGGGCTATGGCTACACCTTC
TRBV7-2	-	TRBJ1-6	-	CASSSMGGSSYNSPLHF	TGTGCCAGCAGTTCCATGGGGGGAAGCTCCTATAATTCACCCCTCCACTTT
TRBV11-2	-	TRBJ2-1	TRBD1	CASSFGTGSDEQFF	TGTGCCAGCAGCTTTGGGACAGGGTCAGATGAGCAGTTCTTC
TRBV25-1	-	TRBJ1-4	TRBD1	CASRSRGRIEKLFF	TGTGCCAGCAGATCCAGGGGGCGCATTGAAAAACTGTTTTTT
TRBV7-8	few	TRBJ1-3	-	CASSSLSGAHSGNTIYF	TGTGCCAGCAGCTCACTTTCCGGGGCCCACTCTGGAAACACCATATATTTT
TRBV29-1	once	TRBJ2-2	TRBD2	CSSPGGWGLTAGELFF	TGCAGCTCCCCGGGGGGGTGGGGACTTACCGCCGGGGAGCTGTTTTTT
TRBV5-1	-	TRBJ2-3	-	CASSYLGGGTDTQYF	TGCGCCAGCAGCTACCTCGGGGGAGGCACAGATACGCAGTATTTT
TRBV5-5	-	TRBJ2-7	TRBD2	CASSLLTSGGAYEQYF	TGTGCCAGCAGCTTGTTGACTAGCGGGGGGGCCTACGAGCAGTACTTC
TRBV5-1	-	TRBJ2-3	-	CASSLRLAKGEGTQYF	TGCGCCAGCAGCTTACGACTGGCAAAAGGTGAGGGTACGCAGTATTTT
TRBV20-1	-	TRBJ2-7	-	CSARKSYEQYF	TGCAGTGCTAGAAAATCCTACGAGCAGTACTTC
TRBV4-2	once	TRBJ2-3	-	CASSLGTGASDTQYF	TGTGCCAGCAGTCTCGGAACGGGGGCGAGTGATACGCAGTATTTT
TRBV2	-	TRBJ2-3	TRBD1	CASRAGQDSTDTQYF	TGTGCCAGCAGAGCAGGACAGGATAGCACAGATACGCAGTATTTT
TRBV28	once	TRBJ1-6	-	CASSLSPGVSSPLHF	TGTGCCAGCAGTTTGTCGCCAGGGGTGAGTTCACCCCTCCACTTT
TRBV6-6	once	TRBJ2-7	-	CASSYSVLLDEQYF	TGTGCCAGCAGTTACTCCGTCTTGCTGGACGAGCAGTACTTC
TRBV6-5	-	TRBJ2-3	TRBD2	CASSSPAGGTDTQYF	TGTGCCAGCAGTTCCCCAGCGGGGGGGACAGATACGCAGTATTTT
TRBV10-3	once	TRBJ1-1	-	CAISAGTWMNTEAFF	TGTGCCATCAGTGCCGGGACATGGATGAACACTGAAGCTTTCTTT
TRBV7-8	-	TRBJ1-2	-	CASSLGGGTYGYTF	TGTGCCAGCAGCTTAGGCGGCGGCACCTATGGCTACACCTTC
TRBV7-2	-	TRBJ1-5	-	CASSLDPTGGQPQHF	TGTGCCAGCAGCTTAGACCCGACAGGAGGTCAGCCCCAGCATTTT
TRBV24-1	-	TRBJ2-2	TRBD1	CATSDSRTGGRVGELFF	TGTGCCACCAGTGACTCGCGGACAGGCGGGCGGGTCGGGGAGCTGTTTTTT
TRBV9	-	TRBJ1-6	-	CASSVAPGQGYAPLHF	TGTGCCAGCAGCGTAGCTCCGGGTCAGGGATATGCACCCCTCCACTTT
TRBV2	-	TRBJ2-3	TRBD1	CASSRGTGGADTQYF	TGTGCCAGCAGCCGCGGGACAGGGGGCGCAGATACGCAGTATTTT
TRBV30	-	TRBJ1-6	-	CAWRVLGSYNSPLHF	TGTGCCTGGAGGGTCCTAGGCTCCTATAATTCACCCCTCCACTTT
TRBV9	-	TRBJ1-6	TRBD1	CASSPRQGWNSPLHF	TGTGCCAGCAGCCCGCGACAGGGCTGGAATTCACCCCTCCACTTT
TRBV6-2/TRBV6-3	-	TRBJ1-3	-	CASSYGGTIYF	TGTGCCAGCAGTTACGGCGGCACCATATATTTT
TRBV10-3	-	TRBJ1-2	TRBD1	CAISAQGHGYTF	TGTGCCATCAGCGCACAGGGGCATGGCTACACCTTC
TRBV19	-	TRBJ2-2	TRBD2	CASSNGGGNTGELFF	TGTGCCAGTAGTAACGGCGGGGGGAACACCGGGGAGCTGTTTTTT
TRBV5-4	-	TRBJ1-2	TRBD1	CASSLADRDYGYTF	TGTGCCAGCAGCTTGGCAGACAGGGACTATGGCTACACCTTC
TRBV6-6	-	TRBJ2-7	TRBD1	CASRAGTGVGEQYF	TGTGCCAGCAGGGCCGGGACAGGGGTGGGGGAGCAGTACTTC
TRBV10-3	-	TRBJ2-1	-	CAISAYVTRSSYNEQFF	TGTGCCATCAGTGCGTACGTGACTAGGAGCTCCTACAATGAGCAGTTCTTC
TRBV6-5	-	TRBJ1-2	-	CASSYGARQGYTF	TGTGCCAGCAGTTACGGGGCTCGGCAGGGCTACACCTTC
TRBV7-2	once	TRBJ1-2	-	CASSLNRGDYGYTF	TGTGCCAGCAGCTTAAATCGAGGTGACTATGGCTACACCTTC
TRBV5-8	once	TRBJ2-1	-	CASTAGVLNEQFF	TGTGCCAGCACCGCAGGGGTGCTCAATGAGCAGTTCTTC
TRBV11-3	-	TRBJ2-7	TRBD1	CASSSQGAYEQYF	TGTGCCAGCAGCTCTCAGGGGGCCTACGAGCAGTACTTC
TRBV18	-	TRBJ2-5	-	CASSLSKLETQYF	TGTGCCAGCTCACTTTCGAAATTAGAGACCCAGTACTTC
TRBV21-1	-	TRBJ2-1	-	CASSTRVSNYNEQFF	TGTGCCAGCAGCACCAGGGTTTCCAACTACAATGAGCAGTTCTTC
TRBV21-1	-	TRBJ1-1	-	CASSKEGGMNTEAFF	TGTGCCAGCAGCAAAGAGGGGGGAATGAACACTGAAGCTTTCTTT
TRBV19	once	TRBJ2-7	-	CASSPEGYEQYF	TGTGCCAGTAGTCCGGAAGGCTACGAGCAGTACTTC
TRBV2	-	TRBJ1-3	-	CASSVGETGNTIYF	TGTGCCAGCAGTGTTGGGGAAACTGGAAACACCATATATTTT
TRBV19	-	TRBJ1-1	-	CASSTLAGGHSEAFF	TGTGCCAGTAGTACCCTCGCGGGGGGGCATTCTGAAGCTTTCTTT
TRBV7-9	-	TRBJ2-2	TRBD2	CASSLSRPREGATGELFF	TGTGCCAGCAGCCTCTCGAGGCCCAGGGAGGGTGCCACCGGGGAGCTGTTTTTT